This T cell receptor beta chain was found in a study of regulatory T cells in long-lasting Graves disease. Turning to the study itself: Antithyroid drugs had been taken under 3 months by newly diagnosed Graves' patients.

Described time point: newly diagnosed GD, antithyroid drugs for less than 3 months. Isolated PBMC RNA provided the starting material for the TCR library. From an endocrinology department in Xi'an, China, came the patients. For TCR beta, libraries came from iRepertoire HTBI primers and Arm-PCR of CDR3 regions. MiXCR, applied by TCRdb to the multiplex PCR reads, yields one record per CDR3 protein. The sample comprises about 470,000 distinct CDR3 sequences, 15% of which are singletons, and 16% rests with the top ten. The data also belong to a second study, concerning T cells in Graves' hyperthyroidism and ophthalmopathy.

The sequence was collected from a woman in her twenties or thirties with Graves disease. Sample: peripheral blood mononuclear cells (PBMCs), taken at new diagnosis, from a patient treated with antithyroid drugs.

The CDR3 DNA sequence: TGTGCCAGCAGCTTCTTACAGGGGAAGGGGTACAATGAGCAGTTCTTC. Translated, it gives CASSFLQGKGYNEQFF. The chain is built from TRBV5-4 and TRBJ2-1; 7 bases line up with TRBD1. Germline CDR1 is SGHNT and CDR2 is YYREEE (reference sequence). The CDR3 is 16 amino acids. V gave up 2 bases and J gave up 4 bases; unmatched junction bases: 9.